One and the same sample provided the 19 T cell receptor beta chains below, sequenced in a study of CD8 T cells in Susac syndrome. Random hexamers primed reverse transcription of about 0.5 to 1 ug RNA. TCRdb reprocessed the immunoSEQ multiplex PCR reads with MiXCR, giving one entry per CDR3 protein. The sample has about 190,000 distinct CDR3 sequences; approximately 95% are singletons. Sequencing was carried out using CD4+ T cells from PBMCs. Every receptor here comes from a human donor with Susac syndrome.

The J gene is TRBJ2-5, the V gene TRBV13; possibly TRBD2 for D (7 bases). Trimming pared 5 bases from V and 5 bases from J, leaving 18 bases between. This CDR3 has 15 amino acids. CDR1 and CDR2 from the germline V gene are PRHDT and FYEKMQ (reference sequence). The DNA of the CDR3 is TGTGCCAGCAGCCCGAGGCGGGGGCCTGGGGAGACCCAGTACTTC. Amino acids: CASSPRRGPGETQYF.

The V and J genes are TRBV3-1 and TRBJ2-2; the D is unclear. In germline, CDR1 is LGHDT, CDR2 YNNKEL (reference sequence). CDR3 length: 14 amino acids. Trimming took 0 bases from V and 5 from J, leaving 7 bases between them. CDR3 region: CASSQDSHTGELFF. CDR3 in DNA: TGTGCCAGCAGCCAAGATTCACATACCGGGGAGCTGTTTTTT.

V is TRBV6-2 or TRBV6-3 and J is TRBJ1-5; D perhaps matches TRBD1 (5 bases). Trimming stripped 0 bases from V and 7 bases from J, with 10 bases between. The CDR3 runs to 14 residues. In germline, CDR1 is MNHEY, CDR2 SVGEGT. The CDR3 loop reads CASSYSGVGQPQHF. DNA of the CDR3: TGTGCCAGCAGTTACTCGGGGGTAGGGCAGCCCCAGCATTTT.

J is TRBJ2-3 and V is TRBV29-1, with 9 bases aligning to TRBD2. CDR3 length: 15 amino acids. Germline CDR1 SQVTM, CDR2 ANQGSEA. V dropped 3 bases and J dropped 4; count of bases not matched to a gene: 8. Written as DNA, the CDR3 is TGCAGCGTTGACGATGGCGGGGGGGCTCCAGATACGCAGTATTTT. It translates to CSVDDGGGAPDTQYF.

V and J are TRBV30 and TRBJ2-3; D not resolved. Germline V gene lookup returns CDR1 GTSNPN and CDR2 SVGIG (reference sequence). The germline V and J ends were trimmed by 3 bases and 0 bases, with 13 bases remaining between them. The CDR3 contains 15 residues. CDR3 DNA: TGTGCCTGGAGCCTCCCCCAGCGAAGCACAGATACGCAGTATTTT. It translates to CAWSLPQRSTDTQYF.

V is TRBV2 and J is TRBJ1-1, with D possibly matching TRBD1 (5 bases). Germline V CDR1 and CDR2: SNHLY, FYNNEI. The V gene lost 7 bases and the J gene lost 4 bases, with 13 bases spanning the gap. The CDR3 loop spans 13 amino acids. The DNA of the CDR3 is TGTGCCAGCAACTTCTGGGGGGGCACTGAAGCTTTCTTT. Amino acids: CASNFWGGTEAFF. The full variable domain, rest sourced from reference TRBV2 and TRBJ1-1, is EPEVTQTPSHQVTQMGQEVILRCVPISNHLYFYWYRQILGQKVEFLVSFYNNEISEKSEIFDDQFSVERPDGSNFTLKIRSTKLEDSAMYFCASNFWGGTEAFFGQGTRLTVV.

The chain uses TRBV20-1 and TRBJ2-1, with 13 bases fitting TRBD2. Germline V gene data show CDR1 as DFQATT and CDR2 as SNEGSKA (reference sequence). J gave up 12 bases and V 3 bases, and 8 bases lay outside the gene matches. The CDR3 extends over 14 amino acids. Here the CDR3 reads CSARASRLAGGQFF. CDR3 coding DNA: TGCAGTGCTAGGGCTTCGAGACTAGCGGGGGGGCAGTTCTTC.

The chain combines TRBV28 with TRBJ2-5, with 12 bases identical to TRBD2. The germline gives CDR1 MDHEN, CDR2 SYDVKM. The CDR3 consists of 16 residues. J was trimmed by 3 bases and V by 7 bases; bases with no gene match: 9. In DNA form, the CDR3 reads TGTGCCAGCAAGGACACGACTAGCGGGAGTAAAGAGACCCAGTACTTC. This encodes CASKDTTSGSKETQYF.

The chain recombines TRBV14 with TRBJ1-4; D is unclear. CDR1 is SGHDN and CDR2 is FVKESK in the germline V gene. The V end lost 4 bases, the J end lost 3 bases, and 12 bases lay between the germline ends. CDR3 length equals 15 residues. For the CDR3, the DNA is TGTGCCAGCAGCCCCTTCCCTCGCCCTAATGAAAAACTGTTTTTT. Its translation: CASSPFPRPNEKLFF.

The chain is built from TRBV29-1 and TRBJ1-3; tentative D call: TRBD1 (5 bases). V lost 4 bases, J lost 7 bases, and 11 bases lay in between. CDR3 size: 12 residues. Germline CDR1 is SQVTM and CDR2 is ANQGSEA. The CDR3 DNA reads TGCAGCGTTGGGGAGGGACCTAACACCATATATTTT. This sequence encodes CSVGEGPNTIYF.

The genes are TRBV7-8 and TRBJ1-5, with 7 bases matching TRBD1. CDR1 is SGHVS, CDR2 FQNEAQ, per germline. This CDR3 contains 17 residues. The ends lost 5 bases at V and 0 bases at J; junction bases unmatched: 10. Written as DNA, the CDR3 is TGTGCCAGCAGCGTCGGGACAGCCAGACTTAGCAATCAGCCCCAGCATTTT. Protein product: CASSVGTARLSNQPQHF.

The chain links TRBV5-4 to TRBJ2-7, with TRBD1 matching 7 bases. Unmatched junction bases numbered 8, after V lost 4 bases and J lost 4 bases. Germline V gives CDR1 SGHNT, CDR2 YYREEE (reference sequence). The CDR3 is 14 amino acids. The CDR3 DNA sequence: TGTGCCAGCAGCCCGGCAGGGGGACGGTACGAGCAGTACTTC. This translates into CASSPAGGRYEQYF.

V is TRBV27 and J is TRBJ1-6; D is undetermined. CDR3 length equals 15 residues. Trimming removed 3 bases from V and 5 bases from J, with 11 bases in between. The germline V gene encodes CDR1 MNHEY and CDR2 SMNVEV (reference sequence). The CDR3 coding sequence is TGTGCCAGCAGTTTCACCAGAGCTCATAATTCACCCCTCCACTTT. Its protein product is CASSFTRAHNSPLHF.

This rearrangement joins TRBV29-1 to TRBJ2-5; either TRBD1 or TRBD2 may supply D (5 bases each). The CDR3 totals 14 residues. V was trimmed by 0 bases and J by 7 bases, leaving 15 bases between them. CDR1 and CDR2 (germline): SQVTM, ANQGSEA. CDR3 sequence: CSVEDSRGVWTQYF. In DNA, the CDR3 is TGCAGCGTTGAAGATTCCAGAGGGGTTTGGACCCAGTACTTC.

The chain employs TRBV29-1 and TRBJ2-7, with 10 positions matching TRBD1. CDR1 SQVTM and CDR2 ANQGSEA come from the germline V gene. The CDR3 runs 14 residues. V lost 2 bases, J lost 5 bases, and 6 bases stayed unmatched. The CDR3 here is CSVELGTGVDEQYF. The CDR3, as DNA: TGCAGCGTTGAACTCGGGACAGGGGTCGACGAGCAGTACTTC.

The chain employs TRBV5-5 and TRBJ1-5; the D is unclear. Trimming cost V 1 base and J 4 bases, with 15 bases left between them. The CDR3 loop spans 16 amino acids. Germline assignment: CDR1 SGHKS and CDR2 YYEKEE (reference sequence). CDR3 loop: CASSLHPGSENQPQHF. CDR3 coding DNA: TGTGCCAGCAGCTTGCATCCTGGGTCGGAGAATCAGCCCCAGCATTTT.

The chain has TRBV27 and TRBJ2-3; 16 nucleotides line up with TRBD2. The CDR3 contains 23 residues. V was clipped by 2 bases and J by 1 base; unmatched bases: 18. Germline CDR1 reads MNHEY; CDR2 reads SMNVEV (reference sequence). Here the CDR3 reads CASSLKSGGLAGGLHPRTDTQYF. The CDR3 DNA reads TGTGCCAGCAGTTTAAAGTCTGGGGGACTAGCGGGGGGGCTACACCCCCGCACAGATACGCAGTATTTT.

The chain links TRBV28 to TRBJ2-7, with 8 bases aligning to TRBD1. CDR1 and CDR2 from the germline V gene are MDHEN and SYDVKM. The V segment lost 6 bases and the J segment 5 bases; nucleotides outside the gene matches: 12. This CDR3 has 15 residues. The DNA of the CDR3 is TGTGCCAGCAGCAATCAGGGGGCGGGGTGGAACGAGCAGTACTTC. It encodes CASSNQGAGWNEQYF.

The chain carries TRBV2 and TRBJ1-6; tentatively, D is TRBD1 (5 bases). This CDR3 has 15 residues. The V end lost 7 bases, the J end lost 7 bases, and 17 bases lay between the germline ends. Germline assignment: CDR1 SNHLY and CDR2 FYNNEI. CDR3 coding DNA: TGTGCCAGCACCCAGGGAGCTGGACCAAATTCACCCCTCCACTTT. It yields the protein CASTQGAGPNSPLHF. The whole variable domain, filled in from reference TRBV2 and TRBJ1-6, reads EPEVTQTPSHQVTQMGQEVILRCVPISNHLYFYWYRQILGQKVEFLVSFYNNEISEKSEIFDDQFSVERPDGSNFTLKIRSTKLEDSAMYFCASTQGAGPNSPLHFGNGTRLTVT.